This is a list of T cell receptor beta chains from one sample in a study of CD8 T cells in Susac syndrome. TCRdb independently ran MiXCR on the immunoSEQ multiplex PCR reads; one entry per CDR3 protein. The data show roughly 190,000 distinct CDR3 sequences, 90% to 97% seen once. The material sequenced was CD4+ T cells from PBMCs. The receptors stem from a human donor with Susac syndrome. CDR3s include the opening cysteine and the closing phenylalanine or tryptophan. D genes are given only for firm matches. Clone size, where shown, is once, few, many, or a class for clones that have expanded.

CDR3 DNA: TGTGCCATCAGTGACAGGGGGCGCGAAGAGACCCAGTACTTC
CDR3 protein: CAISDRGREETQYF
V gene: TRBV10-3
clone size: NA
J gene: TRBJ2-5
D gene: TRBD1

CDR3 DNA: TGTGCCTGGGCCGAGGGCAGGGGCGGCAATCAGCCCCAGCATTTT
CDR3 protein: CAWAEGRGGNQPQHF
V gene: TRBV30
clone size: NA
J gene: TRBJ1-5
D gene: NA

CDR3 DNA: TGCAGTGCTAGGCCCCTGACTAGCGGGGGGCTCTACGAGCAGTACTTC
CDR3 protein: CSARPLTSGGLYEQYF
V gene: TRBV20-1
clone size: NA
J gene: TRBJ2-7
D gene: TRBD2

CDR3 DNA: TGTGCCAGCAGTCTAACAGGGGGCTCCACTAATGAAAAACTGTTTTTT
CDR3 protein: CASSLTGGSTNEKLFF
V gene: TRBV9
clone size: NA
J gene: TRBJ1-4
D gene: TRBD1

CDR3 DNA: TGTGCCAGCAGTTACTTCGGGGGACACGCAACTAATGAAAAACTGTTTTTT
CDR3 protein: CASSYFGGHATNEKLFF
V gene: TRBV6-2/TRBV6-3
clone size: once
J gene: TRBJ1-4
D gene: NA

CDR3 DNA: TGTGCCAGCAGTCCCGGTAGTTTGAACACTGAAGCTTTCTTT
CDR3 protein: CASSPGSLNTEAFF
V gene: TRBV12-3/TRBV12-4
clone size: NA
J gene: TRBJ1-1
D gene: NA

CDR3 DNA: TGTGCCAGCAGTTCCCATTCTCAGCACTCTGGCTACAATGAGCAGTTCTTC
CDR3 protein: CASSSHSQHSGYNEQFF
V gene: TRBV6-2/TRBV6-3
clone size: NA
J gene: TRBJ2-1
D gene: NA

CDR3 DNA: TGTGCCAGTAGTATAGTAAACACTGAAGCTTTCTTT
CDR3 protein: CASSIVNTEAFF
V gene: TRBV19
clone size: NA
J gene: TRBJ1-1
D gene: NA

CDR3 DNA: TGCAGCGTCCGCGATCATAATAATTCACCCCTCCACTTT
CDR3 protein: CSVRDHNNSPLHF
V gene: TRBV29-1
clone size: NA
J gene: TRBJ1-6
D gene: NA

CDR3 DNA: TGTGCCACCACCCGGACGCGAGACACCGGGGAGCTGTTTTTT
CDR3 protein: CATTRTRDTGELFF
V gene: TRBV15
clone size: NA
J gene: TRBJ2-2
D gene: NA

CDR3 DNA: TGTGCCAGCAGCCAAGACGAACCGGTCGGGAGATCCCAGCCCCAGCATTTT
CDR3 protein: CASSQDEPVGRSQPQHF
V gene: TRBV4-2
clone size: NA
J gene: TRBJ1-5
D gene: NA

CDR3 DNA: TGTGCCTGGACATCTTTAACGACTCCCGGGACAGAGTCCGATCAGCCCCAGCATTTT
CDR3 protein: CAWTSLTTPGTESDQPQHF
V gene: TRBV30
clone size: NA
J gene: TRBJ1-5
D gene: TRBD1

CDR3 DNA: TGTGCCAGCAGTTTACGCTCCAATGAGCAGTTCTTC
CDR3 protein: CASSLRSNEQFF
V gene: TRBV27
clone size: NA
J gene: TRBJ2-1
D gene: NA

CDR3 DNA: TGCAGTGCCCAATCCACCGGACTAGCTAAGTACGAGCAGTACTTC
CDR3 protein: CSAQSTGLAKYEQYF
V gene: TRBV20-1
clone size: NA
J gene: TRBJ2-7
D gene: TRBD2

CDR3 DNA: TGTGCCAGCAGCTTATCCGGGGATAGCACTGAAGCTTTCTTT
CDR3 protein: CASSLSGDSTEAFF
V gene: TRBV7-9
clone size: NA
J gene: TRBJ1-1
D gene: NA

CDR3 DNA: TGTGCCAGCAAGGGACAGCCTAACTCTGGGGCCAACGTCCTGACTTTC
CDR3 protein: CASKGQPNSGANVLTF
V gene: TRBV9
clone size: NA
J gene: TRBJ2-6
D gene: TRBD1

CDR3 DNA: TGCGCCAGCAGCTTGGACTCCGGGCCAAGGGCCCCCGAGCAGTACTTC
CDR3 protein: CASSLDSGPRAPEQYF
V gene: TRBV5-1
clone size: NA
J gene: TRBJ2-7
D gene: NA

CDR3 DNA: TGCAGTGCTAGAGTTGGGGGTCAGCCCCAGCATTTT
CDR3 protein: CSARVGGQPQHF
V gene: TRBV20-1
clone size: once
J gene: TRBJ1-5
D gene: NA

CDR3 DNA: TGCGCCAGCAGCCTAGTACCCGGGAAACAAGAGACCCAGTACTTC
CDR3 protein: CASSLVPGKQETQYF
V gene: TRBV4-1
clone size: NA
J gene: TRBJ2-5
D gene: NA

CDR3 DNA: TGTGCCAGCAGCTTAGGACAATCGACCCAGCATTTT
CDR3 protein: CASSLGQSTQHF
V gene: TRBV7-9
clone size: once
J gene: TRBJ1-5
D gene: NA

CDR3 DNA: TGCGCCAGCAGCCTGACAGGGCGCGCTGATACGCAGTATTTT
CDR3 protein: CASSLTGRADTQYF
V gene: TRBV5-1
clone size: NA
J gene: TRBJ2-3
D gene: TRBD1

CDR3 DNA: TGCGCCAGCAGCTTGGGGGTCACCATCAATGAGCAGTTCTTC
CDR3 protein: CASSLGVTINEQFF
V gene: TRBV5-1
clone size: once
J gene: TRBJ2-1
D gene: NA

CDR3 DNA: TGTGCCAGCAGCTTGGACACCTACAATGAGCAGTTCTTC
CDR3 protein: CASSLDTYNEQFF
V gene: TRBV5-4
clone size: few
J gene: TRBJ2-1
D gene: NA

CDR3 DNA: TGTGCCAGTAGTATAGGCGGGGATTCACCCCTCCACTTT
CDR3 protein: CASSIGGDSPLHF
V gene: TRBV19
clone size: NA
J gene: TRBJ1-6
D gene: NA

CDR3 DNA: TGTGCCACCAGCATCGTGAGGAACACTGAAGCTTTCTTT
CDR3 protein: CATSIVRNTEAFF
V gene: TRBV15
clone size: NA
J gene: TRBJ1-1
D gene: NA

CDR3 DNA: TGTGCCAGCAGCGTTGAGGGGGGGTCTCGGTATGGCTACACCTTC
CDR3 protein: CASSVEGGSRYGYTF
V gene: TRBV9
clone size: NA
J gene: TRBJ1-2
D gene: NA

CDR3 DNA: TGTGCCAGCAGCCCTGGGACTAGCTTGGAGCAGTACTTC
CDR3 protein: CASSPGTSLEQYF
V gene: TRBV7-2
clone size: NA
J gene: TRBJ2-7
D gene: TRBD2

CDR3 DNA: TGCGCCAGCAGCCAAGATCCGAGCGGGGGCCTCACCGGGGAGCTGTTTTTT
CDR3 protein: CASSQDPSGGLTGELFF
V gene: TRBV4-3
clone size: NA
J gene: TRBJ2-2
D gene: TRBD2

CDR3 DNA: TGTGCCAGCAGCTCCCCGGGACAGGGGGCTGGGGCCAACGTCCTGACTTTC
CDR3 protein: CASSSPGQGAGANVLTF
V gene: TRBV5-4
clone size: NA
J gene: TRBJ2-6
D gene: TRBD1

CDR3 DNA: TGCAGTGCTGGAGACGGTGATCAGCCCCAGCATTTT
CDR3 protein: CSAGDGDQPQHF
V gene: TRBV20-1
clone size: NA
J gene: TRBJ1-5
D gene: NA

CDR3 DNA: TGTGCCTGGAGTGTACTACAGGGCGCTGCTGGCTACACCTTC
CDR3 protein: CAWSVLQGAAGYTF
V gene: TRBV30
clone size: NA
J gene: TRBJ1-2
D gene: NA

CDR3 DNA: TGTGCCAGCAGCTTAGAGAGGGCCTCCTACAATGAGCAGTTCTTC
CDR3 protein: CASSLERASYNEQFF
V gene: TRBV11-2
clone size: NA
J gene: TRBJ2-1
D gene: NA

CDR3 DNA: TGCAGTGCTAGAGATTTTTCAGGGTTATTTGAAGCTTTCTTT
CDR3 protein: CSARDFSGLFEAFF
V gene: TRBV20-1
clone size: NA
J gene: TRBJ1-1
D gene: NA

CDR3 DNA: TGCAGTGTTGAACGTGGGAGTGAAGAGACCCAGTACTTC
CDR3 protein: CSVERGSEETQYF
V gene: TRBV20-1
clone size: NA
J gene: TRBJ2-5
D gene: NA

CDR3 DNA: TGCAGTGCCCAGCCCCGGACAGGGCGGCAAGAGACCCAGTACTTC
CDR3 protein: CSAQPRTGRQETQYF
V gene: TRBV20-1
clone size: once
J gene: TRBJ2-5
D gene: TRBD1

CDR3 DNA: TGTGCCACCAGCAGAGATCAGCAGGGTGGTTCACCCCTCCACTTT
CDR3 protein: CATSRDQQGGSPLHF
V gene: TRBV15
clone size: NA
J gene: TRBJ1-6
D gene: NA

CDR3 DNA: TGTGCCAGCAGCGCTTTTAGTGAGACCCAGTACTTC
CDR3 protein: CASSAFSETQYF
V gene: TRBV21-1
clone size: NA
J gene: TRBJ2-5
D gene: NA

CDR3 DNA: TGTGCCTCCCTTAAGAACACTGAAGCTTTCTTT
CDR3 protein: CASLKNTEAFF
V gene: TRBV10-3
clone size: NA
J gene: TRBJ1-1
D gene: NA

CDR3 DNA: TGTGCCAGCAGCATCGGCGGGGGGGTGGGCACAGATACGCAGTATTTT
CDR3 protein: CASSIGGGVGTDTQYF
V gene: TRBV5-4
clone size: NA
J gene: TRBJ2-3
D gene: TRBD2

CDR3 DNA: TGCGCCAGCAGCTTGGAACCGTCTAGAGGGACAAGGAACACTGAAGCTTTCTTT
CDR3 protein: CASSLEPSRGTRNTEAFF
V gene: TRBV5-1
clone size: NA
J gene: TRBJ1-1
D gene: NA

CDR3 DNA: TGCGCCAGCAGCTTCTCGGATATCTATAATTCACCCCTCCACTTT
CDR3 protein: CASSFSDIYNSPLHF
V gene: TRBV5-1
clone size: NA
J gene: TRBJ1-6
D gene: NA

CDR3 DNA: TGCGCCAGCAGCCAAGATTGGGACACTGAAGCTTTCTTT
CDR3 protein: CASSQDWDTEAFF
V gene: TRBV4-3
clone size: NA
J gene: TRBJ1-1
D gene: NA

CDR3 DNA: TGTGCCAGCAGTTTATGGAGGGGGCCGGGCAATCAGCCCCAGCATTTT
CDR3 protein: CASSLWRGPGNQPQHF
V gene: TRBV28
clone size: NA
J gene: TRBJ1-5
D gene: TRBD1

CDR3 DNA: TGTGCTAGCAGCTTAGATCCGGGTACGAACACCGGGGAGCTGTTTTTT
CDR3 protein: CASSLDPGTNTGELFF
V gene: TRBV7-7
clone size: NA
J gene: TRBJ2-2
D gene: NA

CDR3 DNA: TGTGCCATCAGTGAGGCTGTGAGAAACTACGAGCAGTACTTC
CDR3 protein: CAISEAVRNYEQYF
V gene: TRBV10-3
clone size: NA
J gene: TRBJ2-7
D gene: NA

CDR3 DNA: TGTGCCTGGAGTGAAAGGGCCGGAAGGTACTTC
CDR3 protein: CAWSERAGRYF
V gene: TRBV30
clone size: NA
J gene: TRBJ2-7
D gene: NA

CDR3 DNA: TGCAGTGCTTGGGGATCCCACTACGAGCAGTACTTC
CDR3 protein: CSAWGSHYEQYF
V gene: TRBV20-1
clone size: NA
J gene: TRBJ2-7
D gene: NA

CDR3 DNA: TGTGCCAGCAGCTTAGGGTCTAGCGGGGGGGCCATGCAGACCCAGTACTTC
CDR3 protein: CASSLGSSGGAMQTQYF
V gene: TRBV7-6
clone size: NA
J gene: TRBJ2-5
D gene: TRBD2

CDR3 DNA: TGTGCCAGCAGCTATCGACAGGGCACCACTGAAGCTTTCTTT
CDR3 protein: CASSYRQGTTEAFF
V gene: TRBV7-9
clone size: NA
J gene: TRBJ1-1
D gene: TRBD1

CDR3 DNA: TGTGCCTGGAGTGTCCCGGACAGGGCGAACACTGAAGCTTTCTTT
CDR3 protein: CAWSVPDRANTEAFF
V gene: TRBV30
clone size: NA
J gene: TRBJ1-1
D gene: TRBD1

CDR3 DNA: TGTGCCAGCAGTTTACCCAGGGCGGGAGAAAAACTGTTTTTT
CDR3 protein: CASSLPRAGEKLFF
V gene: TRBV27
clone size: NA
J gene: TRBJ1-4
D gene: NA

CDR3 DNA: TGTGCCTGGAGTATGCCCGCTAGCGGGGGGGCCGGGAACACCGGGGAGCTGTTTTTT
CDR3 protein: CAWSMPASGGAGNTGELFF
V gene: TRBV30
clone size: NA
J gene: TRBJ2-2
D gene: TRBD2